This T cell receptor (beta chain) was retrieved from a study of OX40 agonist ivuxolimab in advanced cancers. Study information: Earlier anti-PD-1, anti-PD-L1 or anti-CTLA-4 therapy was permitted; 40% had received some.

The CDR3 contains 15 residues. V dropped 0 bases and J dropped 5 bases, with 16 bases sitting between them. Germline lookup yields CDR1 GTSNPN and CDR2 SVGIG (reference sequence). Sequenced by immunoSEQ multiplex PCR; TCRdb stores in-frame clones only, minus some. The table lists more than 65,000 clones, 75% to 90% of them singletons. Overall study results and limits: Low clonal expansion, among the lowest seen, marked partial responders at 0.1-3.0 mg/kg. Dosing at 0.1 to 3.0 mg/kg was accompanied by clonal expansion of CD4+ and CD8+ blood T cells by week 6.

Worth noting for this clone: Its antigen is not identified.

The V and J genes are TRBV30 and TRBJ2-5; possible D gene TRBD2, 7 bases. Sequencing used CD4+ or CD8+ T cells sorted from blood, obtained in a trial of the OX40 agonist ivuxolimab. The receptor comes from an adult with an advanced solid tumor such as melanoma, head and neck, liver or kidney cancer. CDR3 in amino acids: CAWSVGGGGRETQYF. The CDR3, as DNA: TGTGCCTGGAGTGTAGGAGGCGGGGGCCGGGAGACCCAGTACTTC.